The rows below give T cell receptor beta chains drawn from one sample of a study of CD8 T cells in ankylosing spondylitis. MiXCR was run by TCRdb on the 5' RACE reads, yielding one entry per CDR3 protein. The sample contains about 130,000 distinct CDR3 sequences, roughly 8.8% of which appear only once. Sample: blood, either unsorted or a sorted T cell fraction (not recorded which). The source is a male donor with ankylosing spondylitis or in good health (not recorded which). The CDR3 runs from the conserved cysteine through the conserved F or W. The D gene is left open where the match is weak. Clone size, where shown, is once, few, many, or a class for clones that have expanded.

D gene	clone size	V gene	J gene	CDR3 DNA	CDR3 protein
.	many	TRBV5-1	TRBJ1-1	TGCGCCAGCAGCAAGGCTGACGGGAACACTGAAGCTTTCTTT	CASSKADGNTEAFF
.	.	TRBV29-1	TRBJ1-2	TGCAGCGTAGCCCTAGTAGTGGATGGCTACACCTTC	CSVALVVDGYTF
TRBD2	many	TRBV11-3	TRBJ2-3	TGTGCCAGCAGCCTTGGGACTAGCGGGAGGTTGGATACGCAGTATTTT	CASSLGTSGRLDTQYF
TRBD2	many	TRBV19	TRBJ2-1	TGTGCCAGTAGTATTGCAGCGGGAGGTGGTACCTACAATGAGCAGTTCTTC	CASSIAAGGGTYNEQFF
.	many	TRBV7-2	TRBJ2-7	TGTGCCAGCAGCGAGGACAACTACGAGCAGTACTTC	CASSEDNYEQYF
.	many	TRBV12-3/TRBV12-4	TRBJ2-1	TGTGCCAGCAGTAAACAGGGTTTCTCCTACAATGAGCAGTTCTTC	CASSKQGFSYNEQFF
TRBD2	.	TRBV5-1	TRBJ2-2	TGCGCCAGCAGCTTGGTGAGCGGGGCAAACACCGGGGAGCTGTTTTTT	CASSLVSGANTGELFF
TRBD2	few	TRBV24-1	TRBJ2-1	TGTGCCACCAGTGACCAGGGACTAGCGGGAGGGCGTGGCTACAATGAGCAGTTCTTC	CATSDQGLAGGRGYNEQFF
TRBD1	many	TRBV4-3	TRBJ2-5	TGCGCCAGCAGCCTTGACAGGGTTCGGGAGACCCAGTACTTC	CASSLDRVRETQYF
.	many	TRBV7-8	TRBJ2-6	TGTGCCAAAAGCTCGCGGGAAGCTGGGGCCAACGTCCTGACTTTC	CAKSSREAGANVLTF
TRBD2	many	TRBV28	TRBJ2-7	TGTGCCAGCAGTACACGGACTAGCGGAGAGATCTTC	CASSTRTSGEIF
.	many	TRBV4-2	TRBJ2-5	TGTGCCAGCAGCCAAGGGACTGGGGGCCAAGAGACCCAGTACTTC	CASSQGTGGQETQYF
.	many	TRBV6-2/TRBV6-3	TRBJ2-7	TGTGCCAGCAGAAAACTCCTGGACAGATCCTCCTACGAGCAGTACTTC	CASRKLLDRSSYEQYF
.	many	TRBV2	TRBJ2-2	TGTGCCAGCAGTGAGGCGACAGGACACACCGGGGAGCTGTTTTTT	CASSEATGHTGELFF
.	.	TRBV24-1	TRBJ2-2	TGTGCCACCAGTGATTCGTGGAACACCGGGGAGCTGTTTTTT	CATSDSWNTGELFF
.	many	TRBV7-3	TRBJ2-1	TGTGCCAGCAGCTCGGGACGTTGGGATTTTTACCCCCCGTTC	CASSSGRWDFYPPF
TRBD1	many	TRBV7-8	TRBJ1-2	TGTGCCAGCAGCCAGAGGACTAGGGACAGGGTCTATGGCTACACCTTC	CASSQRTRDRVYGYTF
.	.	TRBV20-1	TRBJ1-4	TGCAGTGCTAGAGTGCACCTAGAAGCAACTAATGAAAAACTGTTTTTT	CSARVHLEATNEKLFF
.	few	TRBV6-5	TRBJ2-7	TGTGCCAGCAGTTCCGGGGGGCTAGCGCCGATCTACGAGCAGTACTTC	CASSSGGLAPIYEQYF
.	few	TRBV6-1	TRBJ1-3	TGTGCCAGCCAAACGGTGCCCGGGATTGGAAACACCATATATTTT	CASQTVPGIGNTIYF
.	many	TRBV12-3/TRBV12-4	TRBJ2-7	TGTGCCAGCAGTTATCGGGTCTACGAGCAGTACTTC	CASSYRVYEQYF
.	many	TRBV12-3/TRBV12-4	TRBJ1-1	TGTGCCAGCAGTCCGCGACAGAGATTAAACACTGAAGCTTTCTTT	CASSPRQRLNTEAFF
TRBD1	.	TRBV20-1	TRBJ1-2	TGCAGTGCTCACCCGGGACAGGCAATTGATGGCTACACCTTC	CSAHPGQAIDGYTF
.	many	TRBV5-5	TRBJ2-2	TGTGCCAGCAGCTTGCTAGCAAGTACCGGGGAGCTGTTTTTT	CASSLLASTGELFF
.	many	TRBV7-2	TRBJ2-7	TGTGCCAGCAGCACACCAAGGGCCACGACCTACGAGCAGTACTTC	CASSTPRATTYEQYF
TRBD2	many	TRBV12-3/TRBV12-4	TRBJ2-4	TGTGCCAGCAGTTCACCGGGGGGTAGCATTCAGTACTTC	CASSSPGGSIQYF
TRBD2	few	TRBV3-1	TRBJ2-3	TGTGCCAGCAGCCCGAGTCGTCTAGCGGCAAACAACACAGATACGCAGTATTTT	CASSPSRLAANNTDTQYF
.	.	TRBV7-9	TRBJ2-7	TGTGCCAGCAGCCAGGAGACCCCGCAGTACTTC	CASSQETPQYF
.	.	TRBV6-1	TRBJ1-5	TGTGCCAGCAAGCCCCAGGGATCCAATCAGCCCCAGCATTTT	CASKPQGSNQPQHF
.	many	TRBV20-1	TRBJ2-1	TGCAGTGCCTCCTACAATGAGCAGTTCTTC	CSASYNEQFF
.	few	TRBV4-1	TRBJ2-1	TGCGCCAGCAGCCAAGATCGGACTCCCTTAGGTTACAATGAGCAGTTCTTC	CASSQDRTPLGYNEQFF
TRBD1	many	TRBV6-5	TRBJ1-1	TGTGCCAGCAGTTACTCGACTAGGGACAGGGGCCCTGAAGCTTTCTTT	CASSYSTRDRGPEAFF
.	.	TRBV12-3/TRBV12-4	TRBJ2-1	TGTGCCAGCAGTTTTGGTCAATTCAATGAGCATTTCTTC	CASSFGQFNEHFF
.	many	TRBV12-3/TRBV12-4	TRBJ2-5	TGTGCCAGCAGTTTAGCGACCGCGGAGACCCAGTACTTC	CASSLATAETQYF
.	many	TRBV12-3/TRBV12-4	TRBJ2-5	TGTGCCAGCAGTTCTACGTGGTGGAGCCAAGAGACCCAGTACTTC	CASSSTWWSQETQYF
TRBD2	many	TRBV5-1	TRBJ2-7	TGCGCCAGCAGCAGAACTAGCGGGAGTTACTACGAGCAGTACTTC	CASSRTSGSYYEQYF
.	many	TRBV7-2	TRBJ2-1	TGTGCCAGCAGCTTAGATGGGGCTAGGGAGCAGTTCTTC	CASSLDGAREQFF
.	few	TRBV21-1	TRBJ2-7	TGTGCCAGGTCCCGGACAGGGGACGAGCAGTACTTC	CARSRTGDEQYF
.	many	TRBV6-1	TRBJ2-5	TGTGCCAGCAGCCTCTCGATCGAAGAGACCCAGTACTTC	CASSLSIEETQYF
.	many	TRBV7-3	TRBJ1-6	TGTGCCAGCAGCGCTGGATCTTACAATTCACCCCTCCACTTT	CASSAGSYNSPLHF
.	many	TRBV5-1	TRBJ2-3	TGCGCCAGCAGAATGGGGCCCGGTGGCGCAGATACGCAGTATTTT	CASRMGPGGADTQYF
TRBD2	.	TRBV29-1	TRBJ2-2	TGCAGCGTTGCCAGGACTAGCGGCACCGGGGAGCTGTTTTTT	CSVARTSGTGELFF
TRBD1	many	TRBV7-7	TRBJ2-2	TGTGCTAGCAGCCAACAGGGGGGCGACACCGGGGAGCTGTTTTTT	CASSQQGGDTGELFF
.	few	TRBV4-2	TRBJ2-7	TGTGCCAGCAGCCAATTTCTCGGTAGCGAGCAGTACTTC	CASSQFLGSEQYF
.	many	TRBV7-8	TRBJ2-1	TGTGCCAGCAGCCTCGATCCCCCCCTCTACAATGAGCAGTTCTTC	CASSLDPPLYNEQFF
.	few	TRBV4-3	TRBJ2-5	TGCGCCAGCAGCCATCAGGGACTTGAAGAGACCCAGTACTTC	CASSHQGLEETQYF
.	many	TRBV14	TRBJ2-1	TGTGCCAGCAGCCAAGAACTTTGGGATGAGCAGTTCTTC	CASSQELWDEQFF
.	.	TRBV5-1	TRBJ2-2	TGCGCCAGCAGCCATGGGGTAAACGGGGAGCTGTTTTTT	CASSHGVNGELFF
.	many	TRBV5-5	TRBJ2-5	TGTGCCAGCAGCGAATCCCGCCCGTTCGGTGCCACCCAGTACTTC	CASSESRPFGATQYF
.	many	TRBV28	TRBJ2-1	TGTGCCAGCAGTGCCACTACCCAAGAGCAGTTCTTC	CASSATTQEQFF
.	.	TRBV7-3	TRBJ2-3	TGTGCCAGCAGCTCTTCCCTGTCTATCGCAGGGGATACGCAGTATTTT	CASSSSLSIAGDTQYF
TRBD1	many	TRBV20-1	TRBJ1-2	TGCAGTGCTAGGGCTCCCGGGACAGGGCCTTATGGCTACACCTTC	CSARAPGTGPYGYTF
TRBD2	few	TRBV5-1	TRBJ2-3	TGCGCCAGCAGCTTGGTTGCGGGAGAGACGGATACGCAGTATTTT	CASSLVAGETDTQYF
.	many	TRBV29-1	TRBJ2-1	TGCAGCGTTGAATATTTGCAGGGCACGTTCTTC	CSVEYLQGTFF
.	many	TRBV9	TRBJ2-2	TGTGCCAGCAGCCAATGGAGGGGGACCGGGGAGCTGTTTTTT	CASSQWRGTGELFF
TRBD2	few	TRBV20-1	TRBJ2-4	TGCAGTGCTAGCACTAGCGGGATATACATTCAGTACTTC	CSASTSGIYIQYF